Listed below are T cell receptor beta chains from one sample, sequenced in a study of T cell responses to AZD1222 COVID-19 vaccine. Profiling relied on immunoSEQ multiplex PCR, and the TCRdb table lists in-frame clones only, not all of them. The repertoire holds over 130,000 clones, with around 90% as singletons. The material was peripheral blood, obtained 28 days after the second AZD1222 dose. These receptors all stem from an adult who received the AZD1222 COVID-19 vaccine. Both conserved end residues are part of each CDR3. The D gene is left open where the match is weak.

>TRBV6-5|TRBJ1-6|.
CASRAGHNSPLHF
>TRBV6-5|TRBJ1-5|.
CASTLGGNQPQHF
>TRBV18|TRBJ1-1|.
CASSPNGGNTEAFF
>TRBV5-6|TRBJ1-1|.
CASSFGQPNTEAFF
>TRBV7-9|TRBJ1-3|.
CASSQQGAGNTIYF
>TRBV3-1/TRBV3-2|TRBJ2-3|TRBD2
CASSEDTSGRTDTQYF
>TRBV5-4|TRBJ2-4|.
CASSLAGSKNIQYF
>TRBV6-5|TRBJ2-7|.
CASSYSNRATYEQYF
>TRBV27|TRBJ1-2|TRBD1
CASSPGTGGNYGYTF
>TRBV11-2|TRBJ1-2|TRBD1
CASSSVGQGASGYTF
>TRBV5-1|TRBJ1-1|.
CASSPRDGYTEAFF
>TRBV6-1|TRBJ2-1|.
CASSEVPSNEQFF
>TRBV28|TRBJ1-5|.
CASSFTGVSNQPQHF
>TRBV6-1|TRBJ1-4|TRBD1
CASSEFKGQGNEKLFF
>TRBV30|TRBJ1-2|.
CAWSLSRGNGYTF
>TRBV4-1|TRBJ2-1|TRBD1
CASSQGDRVLSSYNEQFF
>TRBV4-2|TRBJ2-7|.
CASSQDPGQSYEQYF
>TRBV7-2|TRBJ2-1|.
CASSLAASSHEQFF
>TRBV19|TRBJ1-4|.
CASTVPPNEKLFF
>TRBV19|TRBJ2-7|.
CASSILLPGHLEGEQYF
>TRBV19|TRBJ1-2|.
CASNTGTRSNYGYTF
>TRBV6-2/TRBV6-3|TRBJ2-1|TRBD2
CASSYFSHSGRTYNEQFF
>TRBV18|TRBJ2-2|.
CASSTGTGWSTGELFF
>TRBV29-1|TRBJ2-5|.
CSVARAQETQYF
>TRBV6-5|TRBJ2-2|.
CASSYRQRHTGELFF
>TRBV6-5|TRBJ2-1|TRBD1
CATSGQGARVEQFF
>TRBV19|TRBJ2-7|TRBD2
CASSGAGGPYEQYF
>TRBV2|TRBJ2-7|TRBD2
CASTEREGPHEQYF
>TRBV6-5|TRBJ1-1|.
CASRNQKNTEAFF
>TRBV3-1/TRBV3-2|TRBJ2-7|.
CASSQETSVGREQYF
>TRBV3-1/TRBV3-2|TRBJ2-5|.
CASSLLNEGPETQYF
>TRBV9|TRBJ1-2|.
CASSVQDSGYTF
>TRBV24-1|TRBJ2-1|.
CATSGPAYNEQFF
>TRBV28|TRBJ2-7|TRBD2
CASSLRREGLRVLVQYF
>TRBV19|TRBJ1-1|.
CASSIGGTGTEAFF
>TRBV30|TRBJ2-2|.
CAWSVLSLRAGELFF
>TRBV10-3|TRBJ1-6|TRBD1
CAITPGTGRRDSPLHF
>TRBV27|TRBJ2-1|.
CASSAGTNSYNEQFF
>TRBV30|TRBJ2-7|TRBD1
CAWSVFEQGAGEQYF
>TRBV3-1/TRBV3-2|TRBJ1-2|TRBD1
CASSHATGVQGYTF
>TRBV28|TRBJ1-6|.
CASSPQQGSGNSPLHF
>TRBV5-6|TRBJ1-2|.
CASSSWTAYYGYTF
>TRBV20-1|TRBJ1-6|TRBD1
CSASSQGWGSPLHF
>TRBV5-1|TRBJ1-1|TRBD1
CASSGGQGAPEAFF
>TRBV5-4|TRBJ2-5|.
CASSLGTAQETQYF
>TRBV29-1|TRBJ1-1|.
CSVGSGWRDKVPQGTEAFF
>TRBV6-5|TRBJ1-3|TRBD1
CASRRDRGQVDTIYF
>TRBV10-1|TRBJ2-1|.
CASSDQGGYNEQFF
>TRBV6-5|TRBJ2-1|TRBD2
CASSSGLAGGYNEQFF
>TRBV5-1|TRBJ2-1|TRBD2
CASSLLGTSGYNEQFF
>TRBV11-2|TRBJ1-1|.
CASSFLGGTEAFF
>TRBV3-1/TRBV3-2|TRBJ1-1|.
CASSQVVLRRRLTYTEAFF